This T cell receptor (beta chain) appears in the sequencing data of a study of chemoradiotherapy in HPV16-positive cancers. At the level of the study: Candidate HPV-specific clones and shared TCR motifs came from two HPV16-positive patients.

Samples were taken several times over chemoradiotherapy. Clones were read by immunoSEQ multiplex PCR, and TCRdb kept only the in-frame ones, dropping some. The sample consists of approximately 32,000 clones, roughly nine tenths of them appearing once. The CDR3 length is 15 residues. Germline V lookup: CDR1 PRHDT, CDR2 FYEKMQ (reference sequence). The V gene end was trimmed by 10 bases and the J gene end by 0 bases; junction bases not matched to a gene: 11. This TCR derives from a human donor with HPV-associated anogenital cancer. This rearrangement joins TRBV13 to TRBJ2-7, with 8 positions matching TRBD2. Here the sequenced sample was blood, taken from a patient who underwent chemoradiotherapy. CDR3 loop: CATLNGGGPSYEQYF. As DNA, the CDR3 is TGTGCCACCCTGAACGGGGGGGGCCCCTCCTACGAGCAGTACTTC.